What follows are 19 T cell receptor beta chains derived from one specimen sequenced in a study of cytomegalovirus exposure and HLA in healthy donors. The PCR made use of 60 Vbeta and 13 Jbeta primers. Method: immunoSEQ multiplex PCR; TCRdb's copy keeps in-frame clones and lacks some. The table lists about 140,000 clones. The sample consisted of PBMCs. Receptor source: a male donor in good health and CMV-seronegative.

V is TRBV30 and J is TRBJ2-3, with 9 bases lining up with TRBD2. With 7 bases clipped from V and 3 bases from J, the junction kept 5 bases outside the gene matches. The germline gives CDR1 GTSNPN, CDR2 SVGIG (reference sequence). This CDR3 region has 13 residues. The CDR3, as DNA: TGTGCCTCCAGGACTAGCGCTACAGATACGCAGTATTTT. Translation: CASRTSATDTQYF.

The chain is built from TRBV6-5 and TRBJ2-7; D might be TRBD2 (5 bases). V was pared by 2 bases and J by 0 bases, with 5 bases between. This CDR3 spans 13 amino acids. Germline V gene lookup returns CDR1 MNHEY and CDR2 SVGAGI. CDR3 in amino acids: CASSYGLSYEQYF. CDR3 nucleotide sequence: TGTGCCAGCAGTTACGGACTCTCCTACGAGCAGTACTTC.

The chain links TRBV25-1 to TRBJ2-6, with D possibly being TRBD2 (6 bases). From germline, CDR1 is MGHDK and CDR2 SYGVNS. This CDR3 is 14 amino acids long. Trimming removed 6 bases from V and 5 bases from J, with 11 bases in between. CDR3 protein: CASRSGDWANVLTF. The CDR3 nucleotides read TGTGCCAGCAGATCGGGGGACTGGGCCAACGTCCTGACTTTC.

The rearrangement links TRBV5-1 to TRBJ2-7, with 7 bases lining up with TRBD2. Germline V CDR1 and CDR2: SGHRS, YFSETQ. The CDR3 spans 18 residues. Losses at the gene ends were 4 bases for V and 3 bases for J; bases not matched to a gene: 19. The CDR3 sequence is CASSALGGTRNSGYEQYF. The CDR3 DNA sequence: TGCGCCAGCAGCGCCCTGGGGGGGACGAGGAACTCCGGCTACGAGCAGTACTTC. Full variable domain (outside the CDR3, taken from reference TRBV5-1 and TRBJ2-7): KAGVTQTPRYLIKTRGQQVTLSCSPISGHRSVSWYQQTPGQGLQFLFEYFSETQRNKGNFPGRFSGRQFSNSRSEMNVSTLELGDSALYLCASSALGGTRNSGYEQYFGPGTRLTVT.

J is TRBJ1-5 and V is TRBV7-6, with a weak D call TRBD1 (5 bases). V shed 1 base and J shed 4 bases, with 14 bases lying between them. The CDR3 loop spans 16 amino acids. CDR1 and CDR2 (germline): SGHVS, FNYEAQ. The chain's CDR3 is CASSLERPGRNQPQHF. CDR3 DNA: TGTGCCAGCAGCTTAGAACGGCCAGGGAGGAATCAGCCCCAGCATTTT.

The rearrangement links TRBV14 to TRBJ1-2, with D tentatively TRBD1 (5 bases). V was shortened by 5 bases and J by 7 bases, with 14 bases between the two germline ends. The CDR3 extends over 13 amino acids. The germline CDR1 and CDR2 sequences are SGHDN and FVKESK. The CDR3 region has the DNA TGTGCCAGCAGCGCTAAGGCAGACAGTGGCTACACCTTC. Amino acid sequence: CASSAKADSGYTF.

The gene calls are TRBV2 and TRBJ2-7, with D possibly TRBD1 on 6 matching bases. Between the trimmed V and J ends, which lost 5 bases and 4 bases, there was a span of 21 bases. Per the germline V gene, CDR1 is SNHLY and CDR2 is FYNNEI. This CDR3 region has 16 residues. CDR3 nucleotide sequence: TGTGCCAGCAGTTCTGGCCCGGGACACAAAGGATACGAGCAGTACTTC. It encodes CASSSGPGHKGYEQYF.

The chain is built from TRBV4-3 and TRBJ1-6, with 8 bases identical to TRBD1. The CDR3 totals 16 residues. The J segment lost 1 base and the V segment lost 2 bases, leaving 1 base of the junction unmatched. The germline V gene encodes CDR1 LGHNA and CDR2 YSLEER. The CDR3, as DNA: TGCGCCAGCAGCCAACAGGGGGCTTCCTATAATTCACCCCTCCACTTT. Protein sequence: CASSQQGASYNSPLHF.

The V gene is TRBV11-3, the J gene TRBJ2-7; 7 nucleotides match TRBD1. Germline V lookup: CDR1 SGHNT, CDR2 YENEEA. The V gene end was trimmed by 5 bases and the J gene end by 5 bases; junction bases not matched to a gene: 9. The CDR3 extends over 14 amino acids. CDR3 in DNA: TGTGCCAGCAGCGCCTCGACAGGGTCCCACGAGCAGTACTTC. This encodes CASSASTGSHEQYF. Based on the CDR3 plus reference TRBV11-3 and TRBJ2-7, the full variable domain is EAGVVQSPRYKIIEKKQPVAFWCNPISGHNTLYWYLQNLGQGPELLIRYENEEAVDDSQLPKDRFSAERLKGVDSTLKIQPAELGDSAVYLCASSASTGSHEQYFGPGTRLTVT.

Details on this clone: Other DNA sequences in this specimen translate into the identical CDR3. The rearrangement links TRBV5-1 to TRBJ1-5; a weak D match, TRBD1 (6 bases). V gave up 1 base and J gave up 1 base, with 9 bases separating them. The CDR3 spans 15 residues. Germline CDR1 is SGHRS and CDR2 is YFSETQ. The CDR3 region has the DNA TGCGCCAGCAGCTTGACAGGGTTAAGCAATCAGCCCCAGCATTTT. Its protein is CASSLTGLSNQPQHF.

The genes are TRBV4-2 and TRBJ2-1; 10 nucleotides match TRBD2. CDR3 length: 17 amino acids. Germline assignment: CDR1 LGHNA and CDR2 YNFKEQ. The V and J ends lost 4 bases and 3 bases, in that order; junction bases with no gene match: 9. The CDR3 bases are TGTGCCAGCAGCCCTACTCATAGCGGGGGGATCTACAATGAGCAGTTCTTC. This gives the protein CASSPTHSGGIYNEQFF.

The chain is built from TRBV5-8 and TRBJ2-1; TRBD2 agrees at 13 bases. CDR3 length: 15 amino acids. Per the germline V gene, CDR1 is SGHTS and CDR2 is YDEGEE. The J segment lost 4 bases and the V segment lost 4 bases, leaving 2 bases of the junction unmatched. The chain's CDR3 is CASSLGLAGYNEQFF. In nucleotides, the CDR3 is TGTGCCAGCAGCCTGGGACTAGCGGGGTACAATGAGCAGTTCTTC.

The CDR3 DNA reads as TGTGCTAGTGGCTGGACTAGCGGGAGCAGTAAGCAGTTCTTC. It translates to CASGWTSGSSKQFF. This chain uses TRBV12-5 with TRBJ2-1; 13 positions agree with TRBD2. V shed 6 bases and J 11 bases; nucleotides not matched to a gene: 7. The CDR3 has 14 amino acids. The V gene's germline CDR1 is LGHNT and CDR2 FRNRAP.

V and J are TRBV25-1 and TRBJ1-1; D remains unclear. This CDR3 spans 11 amino acids. Germline values: CDR1 MGHDK, CDR2 SYGVNS. V shed 6 bases and J shed 3 bases, with 5 bases lying between them. Here the CDR3 DNA reads TGTGCCAGCAGGTCGTACACTGAAGCTTTCTTT. Encoded protein: CASRSYTEAFF. Using reference TRBV25-1 and TRBJ1-1 for the parts outside the CDR3, the full variable domain is EADIYQTPRYLVIGTGKKITLECSQTMGHDKMYWYQQDPGMELHLIHYSYGVNSTEKGDLSSESTVSRIRTEHFPLTLESARPSHTSQYLCASRSYTEAFFGQGTRLTVV.

J is TRBJ1-2 and V is TRBV5-5; D may be TRBD1 (6 bases). The ends were cut back, 1 base at V and 14 bases at J, with 12 bases in the middle. CDR1 and CDR2 (germline): SGHKS, YYEKEE (reference sequence). This CDR3 has 11 amino acids. The CDR3 nucleotides are TGTGCCAGCAGCTTGACACAGGGCTTAACCTTC. Translating it yields CASSLTQGLTF.

The V and J genes are TRBV5-1 and TRBJ2-3; no clear D gene. Germline CDR1 is SGHRS and CDR2 is YFSETQ. This CDR3 is 14 amino acids long. V lost 3 bases to trimming and J lost 5 bases, with 13 bases between them. The CDR3 bases are TGCGCCAGCAGCTGGGTCGGAGTTGGAGATACGCAGTATTTT. It codes for CASSWVGVGDTQYF.

The chain combines TRBV7-3 with TRBJ1-1; D possibly corresponds to TRBD1 (6 bases). Per germline, CDR1 SGHTA and CDR2 FQGTGA. The CDR3 is 14 residues long. V was trimmed by 4 bases and J by 0 bases, leaving 9 bases between them. As DNA, the CDR3 is TGTGCCAGCAGCTCGGGACACTTGAACACTGAAGCTTTCTTT. Encoded protein: CASSSGHLNTEAFF.

The V gene is TRBV5-1, the J gene TRBJ2-7, with D hard to call. Deletions cut 0 bases from V and 7 bases from J, with 17 bases between. This CDR3 is 15 amino acids long. Germline-derived CDR1 and CDR2 are SGHRS and YFSETQ. In nucleotides, the CDR3 is TGCGCCAGCAGCTTGGGGGCCGCCCTGGCATGGGAGCAGTACTTC. It yields the protein CASSLGAALAWEQYF.

The CDR3 DNA reads TGTGCCATCAGTGAGTCGACTGCCCCGGCGGGAAATGAGCAGTTCTTC. It encodes CAISESTAPAGNEQFF. The chain combines TRBV10-3 with TRBJ2-1; a possible D gene is TRBD2 (6 bases). The CDR3 covers 16 residues. CDR1 and CDR2 from the germline V gene are ENHRY and SYGVKD. Trimming removed 0 bases from V and 7 bases from J, with 16 bases in between.